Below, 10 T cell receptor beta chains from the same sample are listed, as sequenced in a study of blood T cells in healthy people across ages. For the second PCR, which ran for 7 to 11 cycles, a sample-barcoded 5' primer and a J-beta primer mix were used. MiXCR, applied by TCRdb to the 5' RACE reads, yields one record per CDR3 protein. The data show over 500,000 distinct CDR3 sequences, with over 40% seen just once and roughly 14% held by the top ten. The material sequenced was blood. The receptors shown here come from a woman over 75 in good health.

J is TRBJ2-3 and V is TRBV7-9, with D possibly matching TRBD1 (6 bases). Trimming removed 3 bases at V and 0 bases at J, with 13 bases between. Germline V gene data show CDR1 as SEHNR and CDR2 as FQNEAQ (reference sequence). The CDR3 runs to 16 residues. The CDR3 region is CASSLVVQGSTDTQYF. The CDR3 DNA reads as TGTGCCAGCAGCTTGGTGGTACAGGGAAGCACAGATACGCAGTATTTT.

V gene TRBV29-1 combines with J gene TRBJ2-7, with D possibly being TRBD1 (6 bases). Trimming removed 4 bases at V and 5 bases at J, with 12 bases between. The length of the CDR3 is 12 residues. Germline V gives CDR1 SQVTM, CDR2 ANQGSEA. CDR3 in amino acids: CSVVRDKDEQYF. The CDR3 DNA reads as TGCAGCGTTGTTCGGGACAAAGACGAGCAGTACTTC.

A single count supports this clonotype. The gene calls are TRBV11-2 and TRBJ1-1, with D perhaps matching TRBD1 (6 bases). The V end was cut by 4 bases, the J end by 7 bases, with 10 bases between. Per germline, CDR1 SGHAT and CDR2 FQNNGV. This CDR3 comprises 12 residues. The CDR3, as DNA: TGTGCCAGCAGCTACCCGACAGGTGAAGCTTTCTTT. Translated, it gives CASSYPTGEAFF.

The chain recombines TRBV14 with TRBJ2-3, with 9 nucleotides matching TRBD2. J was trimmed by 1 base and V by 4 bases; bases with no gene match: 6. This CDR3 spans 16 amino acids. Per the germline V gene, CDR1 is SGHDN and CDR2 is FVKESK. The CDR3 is CASSPISSGGTDTQYF. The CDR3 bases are TGTGCCAGCAGCCCTATATCTAGCGGGGGCACAGATACGCAGTATTTT.

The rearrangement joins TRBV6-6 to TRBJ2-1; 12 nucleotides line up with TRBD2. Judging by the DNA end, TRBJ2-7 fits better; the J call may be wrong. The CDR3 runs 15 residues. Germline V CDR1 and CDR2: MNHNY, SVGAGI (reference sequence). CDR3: CASARLAGDYNEQYF. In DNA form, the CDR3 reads TGTGCCAGCGCTAGACTAGCGGGGGATTACAATGAGCAGTACTTC.

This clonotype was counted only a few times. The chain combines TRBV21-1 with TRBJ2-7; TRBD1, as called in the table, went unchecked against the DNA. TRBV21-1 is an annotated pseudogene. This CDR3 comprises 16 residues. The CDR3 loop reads CASSKVGDSVTYEQYF. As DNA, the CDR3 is TGTGCCAGCAGCAAAGTGGGGGACAGCGTGACCTACGAGCAGTACTTC.

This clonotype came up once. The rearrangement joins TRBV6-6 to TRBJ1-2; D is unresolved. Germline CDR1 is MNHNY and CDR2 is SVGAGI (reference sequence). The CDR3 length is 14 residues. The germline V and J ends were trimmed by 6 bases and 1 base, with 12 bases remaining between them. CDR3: CASSRRDNNYGYTF. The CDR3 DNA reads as TGTGCCAGCAGCCGGCGTGACAATAACTATGGCTACACCTTC.

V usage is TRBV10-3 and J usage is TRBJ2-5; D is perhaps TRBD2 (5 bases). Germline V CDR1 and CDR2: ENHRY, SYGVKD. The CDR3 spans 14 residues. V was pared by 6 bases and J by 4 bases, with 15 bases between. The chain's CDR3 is CAISGLRNPETQYF. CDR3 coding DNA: TGTGCCATCAGCGGACTGCGGAACCCAGAGACCCAGTACTTC.

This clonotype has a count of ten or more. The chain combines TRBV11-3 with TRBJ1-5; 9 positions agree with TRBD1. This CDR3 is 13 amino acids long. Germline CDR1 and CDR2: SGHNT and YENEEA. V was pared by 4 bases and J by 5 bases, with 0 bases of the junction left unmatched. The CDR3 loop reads CASSWDRDQPQHF. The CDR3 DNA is TGTGCCAGCAGCTGGGACAGGGATCAGCCCCAGCATTTT.

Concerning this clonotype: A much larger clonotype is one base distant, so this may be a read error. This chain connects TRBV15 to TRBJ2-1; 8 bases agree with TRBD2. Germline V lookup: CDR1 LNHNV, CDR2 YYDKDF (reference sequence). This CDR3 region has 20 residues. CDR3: CATSRDRATSGSSSYNERFF. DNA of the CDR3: TGTGCCACCAGCAGAGATAGGGCTACTAGCGGAAGCAGCTCCTACAATGAGCGGTTCTTC.